These 30 T cell receptor beta chains were sequenced from one sample in a study of T cells in Graves' hyperthyroidism and ophthalmopathy. RNA transcripts provided the source from which TCR beta CDR3 regions were amplified. TCR CDR3 regions were first amplified by RT-PCR with HTBI primers. TCRdb called the multiplex PCR reads again in MiXCR, with one record for every CDR3 protein. The sample includes 500,000 to 650,000 distinct CDR3 sequences, 17% of them seen just once. The sample was blood. All receptors come from a woman aged 18-29 years with Graves' ophthalmopathy.

This clonotype occurred a few times. The chain uses TRBV19 and TRBJ2-1; D uncertain. The V end lost 3 bases, the J end lost 1 base, and 4 bases lay between the germline ends. Germline CDR1 reads LNHDA; CDR2 reads SQIVND (reference sequence). CDR3 length: 13 residues. The CDR3 is CASSIGSYNEQFF. The CDR3 DNA sequence: TGTGCCAGTAGTATCGGTTCCTACAATGAGCAGTTCTTC.

This sequence joins TRBV19 and TRBJ2-2; perhaps TRBD2 as D (5 bases). Trimming removed 3 bases from V and 7 bases from J, with 15 bases in between. CDR3 length: 15 residues. Germline CDR1 LNHDA, CDR2 SQIVND (reference sequence). CDR3 loop: CASSMSGQRIGELFF. The DNA for the CDR3 is TGTGCCAGTAGTATGAGCGGCCAGCGCATCGGGGAGCTGTTTTTT.

The V gene is TRBV2, the J gene TRBJ2-3, with 7 bases matching TRBD2. V shed 7 bases and J 0 bases; nucleotides not matched to a gene: 7. This CDR3 spans 15 amino acids. Germline V gives CDR1 SNHLY, CDR2 FYNNEI. The DNA of the CDR3 is TGTGCCAGCACCCCGGACGGGAGGAGCACAGATACGCAGTATTTT. Protein sequence: CASTPDGRSTDTQYF.

Details on this clonotype: This may arise from a read error, as a much more abundant clone is one base away. J is TRBJ1-2 and V is TRBV27; D is uncertain. The V gene's germline CDR1 is MNHEY and CDR2 SMNVEV (reference sequence). Trimming shortened V by 6 bases and J by 7 bases, and 15 bases separated the two germline ends. This CDR3 is built from 13 residues. The CDR3 DNA sequence: TGTGCCAGCAGCTTCCCGGAGGCCAGTGGCTACACCTTC. This sequence encodes CASSFPEASGYTF.

This clonotype was seen repeatedly, ten times or more. The V call is TRBV28, the J call TRBJ2-5; perhaps TRBD2 as D (6 bases). The germline V gene encodes CDR1 MDHEN and CDR2 SYDVKM. The CDR3 has 13 residues. V lost 3 bases, J lost 3 bases, and 8 bases lay in between. As DNA, the CDR3 is TGTGCCAGCAGTTTTAGGGAGGAAGAGACCCAGTACTTC. Protein sequence: CASSFREEETQYF.

This clonotype was detected many times. The V and J genes are TRBV5-1 and TRBJ2-3; 9 bases are shared with TRBD1. CDR3 length equals 15 residues. Germline V gene data show CDR1 as SGHRS and CDR2 as YFSETQ. The V and J ends lost 0 bases and 4 bases, in that order; junction bases with no gene match: 3. DNA for the CDR3: TGCGCCAGCAGCTTGGACAGGGGGCGCTCAGATACGCAGTATTTT. This translates into CASSLDRGRSDTQYF.

The table lists this clonotype with a few counts. The chain joins TRBV20-1 to TRBJ1-1; D is undetermined. Germline V gives CDR1 DFQATT, CDR2 SNEGSKA (reference sequence). CDR3 length equals 15 residues. V was trimmed by 6 bases and J by 0 bases, leaving 17 bases between them. The CDR3 region is CSAFQVSVMNTEAFF. The CDR3 DNA reads TGCAGTGCCTTCCAGGTTAGCGTCATGAACACTGAAGCTTTCTTT.

This clonotype was observed at least ten times. This chain connects TRBV10-3 to TRBJ1-5; perhaps TRBD1 as D (5 bases). Per the germline V gene, CDR1 is ENHRY and CDR2 is SYGVKD. Trimming cost V 3 bases and J 2 bases, with 5 bases left between them. This CDR3 comprises 13 residues. The CDR3 loop is CAISEGGNQPQHF. As DNA, the CDR3 is TGTGCCATCAGTGAAGGGGGCAATCAGCCCCAGCATTTT.

This clonotype was counted between two and nine times. The J gene is TRBJ1-4, the V gene TRBV2; a possible D gene is TRBD1 (5 bases). This CDR3 spans 13 amino acids. Germline V gene sequence: CDR1 SNHLY, CDR2 FYNNEI. The V end was cut by 6 bases, the J end by 8 bases, with 13 bases between. CDR3 nucleotide sequence: TGTGCCAGCAGCTCAGGGAAGTCCGAAAAACTGTTTTTT. Encoded protein: CASSSGKSEKLFF.

This clonotype occurred many times. J is TRBJ1-1 and V is TRBV19; tentatively, D is TRBD1 (5 bases). Deletions cut 6 bases from V and 2 bases from J, with 13 bases between. This CDR3 contains 14 residues. Germline lookup yields CDR1 LNHDA and CDR2 SQIVND (reference sequence). The CDR3 sequence: CASRVSGQNTEAFF. Written as DNA, the CDR3 is TGTGCCAGTAGGGTATCTGGACAAAACACTGAAGCTTTCTTT.

This clonotype was observed many times. The CDR3 is CASSFGGPEAFF. The DNA for the CDR3 is TGTGCCAGCAGTTTCGGGGGTCCTGAAGCTTTCTTT. The chain uses TRBV12-3 or TRBV12-4 and TRBJ1-1, with a weak D call TRBD1 (5 bases). This CDR3 is 12 amino acids long. V lost 3 bases, J lost 6 bases, and 8 bases lay in between.

This clonotype was found many times. The gene calls are TRBV7-2 and TRBJ1-6; D call uncertain. V lost 4 bases to trimming and J lost 1 base, with 5 bases between them. Germline CDR1 is SGHTA and CDR2 is FQGNSA. This CDR3 has 14 amino acids. The CDR3 DNA follows: TGTGCCAGCAGCTCGAGGTCCTATAATTCACCCCTCCACTTT. This sequence encodes CASSSRSYNSPLHF. The full variable domain, rest sourced from reference TRBV7-2 and TRBJ1-6, is GAGVSQSPSNKVTEKGKDVELRCDPISGHTALYWYRQSLGQGLEFLIYFQGNSAPDKSGLPSDRFSAERTGGSVSTLTIQRTQQEDSAVYLCASSSRSYNSPLHFGNGTRLTVT.

The chain carries TRBV9 and TRBJ1-6; TRBD1 matches at 8 bases. This CDR3 is 15 amino acids long. Germline CDR1 and CDR2: SGDLS and YYNGEE. The J segment lost 7 bases and the V segment lost 2 bases, leaving 5 bases of the junction unmatched. The CDR3 loop is CASSVGQGLNSPLHF. The CDR3 DNA reads as TGTGCCAGCAGCGTCGGACAGGGCCTAAATTCACCCCTCCACTTT.

At least ten counts were recorded for this clonotype. V is TRBV6-1 and J is TRBJ2-7, with 11 positions matching TRBD2. The J segment lost 7 bases and the V segment lost 8 bases, leaving 13 bases of the junction unmatched. Germline V gene sequence: CDR1 MNHNS, CDR2 SASEGT. This CDR3 comprises 15 residues. This CDR3 is CASESSGGIPREQYF. The CDR3 DNA reads as TGTGCCAGCGAGTCTAGCGGGGGGATACCTAGAGAGCAGTACTTC.

The rearrangement links TRBV14 to TRBJ2-2; perhaps TRBD2 as D (6 bases). V lost 3 bases and J lost 6, with 17 bases in between. This CDR3 has 16 amino acids. Germline values: CDR1 SGHDN, CDR2 FVKESK. Here the CDR3 reads CASSQFGRERSGELFF. Written as DNA, the CDR3 is TGTGCCAGCAGCCAGTTTGGGCGGGAACGGTCCGGGGAGCTGTTTTTT.

Here the CDR3 DNA reads TGCGCCAGCACCCGGGGGGTGGAGGACAATGAGCAGTTCTTC. Translation gives CASTRGVEDNEQFF. This chain joins TRBV4-1 and TRBJ2-1; 7 bases line up with TRBD2. In germline, CDR1 is MGHRA, CDR2 YSYEKL. This CDR3 has 14 amino acids. The junction had 8 bases not matched to a gene; V was cut back by 7 bases and J by 5 bases.

This clonotype was detected many times. The chain recombines TRBV7-2 with TRBJ2-7, with D uncertain. The CDR3 covers 12 residues. Germline V lookup: CDR1 SGHTA, CDR2 FQGNSA. V was trimmed by 5 bases and J by 2 bases, leaving 7 bases between them. CDR3 residues: CASSPNPYEQYF. In nucleotides, the CDR3 is TGTGCCAGCAGCCCAAACCCCTACGAGCAGTACTTC.

The genes are TRBV4-1 and TRBJ1-1; maybe TRBD1 (5 bases). Looked up from germline, CDR1 is MGHRA and CDR2 is YSYEKL. Trimming shortened V by 0 bases and J by 0 bases, and 17 bases separated the two germline ends. CDR3 length: 18 residues. CDR3: CASSQEEQAPALNTEAFF. The CDR3 DNA sequence: TGCGCCAGCAGCCAAGAGGAACAGGCCCCCGCATTGAACACTGAAGCTTTCTTT.

This clonotype has a handful of counts. The chain is built from TRBV6-5 and TRBJ1-2; no definite D call. The CDR3 runs to 16 residues. V lost 0 bases, J lost 0 bases, and 11 bases lay in between. CDR1 and CDR2 from the germline V gene are MNHEY and SVGAGI. The DNA of the CDR3 is TGTGCCAGCAGTTACTCTGTATCGGAAGCTAACTATGGCTACACCTTC. It encodes CASSYSVSEANYGYTF.

This clonotype was counted many times. The chain joins TRBV28 to TRBJ1-6, with a tentative D call TRBD1 (6 bases). CDR3 length equals 16 residues. Germline CDR1 and CDR2: MDHEN and SYDVKM. Trimming took off 5 bases at V and 11 bases at J, with 22 bases between the two ends. The CDR3 protein is CASSPSYGRGRTPLHF. CDR3 DNA: TGTGCCAGCAGTCCAAGTTACGGCAGGGGAAGGACACCCCTCCACTTT. The full variable domain, completed using reference TRBV28 and TRBJ1-6, is DVKVTQSSRYLVKRTGEKVFLECVQDMDHENMFWYRQDPGLGLRLIYFSYDVKMKEKGDIPEGYSVSREKKERFSLILESASTNQTSMYLCASSPSYGRGRTPLHFGNGTRLTVT.

This clonotype has a count of ten or more. V usage is TRBV6-1 and J usage is TRBJ1-2; 7 nucleotides match TRBD1. The trim removed 6 bases at V and 6 bases at J, leaving 13 bases unmatched. CDR1 and CDR2 from the germline V gene are MNHNS and SASEGT. The CDR3 is 15 amino acids. CDR3 sequence reads: CASRQNAGGVDGYTF. CDR3 sequence (DNA): TGTGCCAGCAGACAGAACGCAGGGGGGGTGGATGGCTACACCTTC.

This clonotype was recorded at least ten times. The chain is built from TRBV11-2 and TRBJ1-4; 8 nucleotides align to TRBD1. The germline CDR1 and CDR2 sequences are SGHAT and FQNNGV. The CDR3 sequence is 15 residues long. Trimming cost V 5 bases and J 3 bases; bases outside gene matches: 5. The CDR3, as DNA: TGTGCCAGCAGCCTATGGACAGGGCCTAATGAAAAACTGTTTTTT. Translated, it gives CASSLWTGPNEKLFF. The whole variable domain, filled in from reference TRBV11-2 and TRBJ1-4, reads EAGVAQSPRYKIIEKRQSVAFWCNPISGHATLYWYQQILGQGPKLLIQFQNNGVVDDSQLPKDRFSAERLKGVDSTLKIQPAKLEDSAVYLCASSLWTGPNEKLFFGSGTQLSVL.

This clonotype appeared many times. The V gene is TRBV10-3, the J gene TRBJ1-1, with D perhaps TRBD1 (5 bases). V lost 4 bases and J lost 0, with 9 bases in between. This CDR3 region has 14 residues. Per germline, CDR1 ENHRY and CDR2 SYGVKD. CDR3 loop: CAISAGIMNTEAFF. The CDR3 nucleotides are TGTGCCATCAGTGCAGGGATAATGAACACTGAAGCTTTCTTT.

This clonotype occurred a few times. The gene calls are TRBV25-1 and TRBJ2-7; 9 bases are a match to TRBD1. After removal of 1 base from V and 3 bases from J, the junction contained 7 bases not matched to a gene. The CDR3 sequence is 16 residues long. Germline V gene lookup returns CDR1 MGHDK and CDR2 SYGVNS. The CDR3 region is CASSEWGTGTIYEQYF. CDR3 in DNA: TGTGCCAGCAGTGAATGGGGGACAGGGACAATCTACGAGCAGTACTTC.

This chain uses TRBV20-1 with TRBJ1-5; 7 positions match TRBD1. The CDR3 loop spans 13 amino acids. Germline CDR1 DFQATT, CDR2 SNEGSKA (reference sequence). V shed 7 bases and J 3 bases; nucleotides not matched to a gene: 6. The DNA for the CDR3 is TGCAGTGTTACACAGGGGATCAATCAGCCCCAGCATTTT. Its protein is CSVTQGINQPQHF.

The V gene is TRBV2, the J gene TRBJ1-1, with unresolved D. CDR3 size: 12 residues. Trimming pared 5 bases from V and 6 bases from J, leaving 10 bases between. CDR1 and CDR2 (germline): SNHLY, FYNNEI. CDR3 loop: CASSLSPSEAFF. The DNA of the CDR3 is TGTGCCAGCAGTTTGTCCCCCTCTGAAGCTTTCTTT.

The V call is TRBV5-8, the J call TRBJ2-1, with 10 bases aligning to TRBD1. V dropped 4 bases and J dropped 7; count of bases not matched to a gene: 8. The CDR3 is 15 residues long. CDR1 and CDR2 from the germline V gene are SGHTS and YDEGEE. The CDR3 DNA reads TGTGCCAGCAGCCAATCTGGGACAGGGGTAAATGAGCAGTTCTTC. This gives the protein CASSQSGTGVNEQFF.

This clonotype has just one count. J is TRBJ1-1 and V is TRBV5-6; D remains unclear. V was shortened by 5 bases and J by 10 bases, with 15 bases between the two germline ends. Germline CDR1 SGHDT, CDR2 YYEEEE. The CDR3 spans 12 residues. The CDR3 bases are TGTGCCAGCAGTCAACCTGAAGGAGGAGCTTTCTTT. Its translation: CASSQPEGGAFF.

The V gene is TRBV6-2 or TRBV6-3, the J gene TRBJ1-4, with TRBD1 matching over 7 bases. Germline V gene lookup returns CDR1 MNHEY and CDR2 SVGEGT. The V gene end was trimmed by 0 bases and the J gene end by 1 base; junction bases not matched to a gene: 14. The CDR3 spans 20 residues. CDR3: CASSYSRLSDRTQTNEKLFF. CDR3 DNA sequence: TGTGCCAGCAGTTACTCCAGACTGTCGGACAGGACCCAAACTAATGAAAAACTGTTTTTT.

The sample holds a few counts of this clonotype. The chain carries TRBV6-6 and TRBJ1-2; TRBD1 aligns across 9 bases. J was trimmed by 7 bases and V by 2 bases; bases with no gene match: 5. CDR3 length: 14 residues. Germline loops: CDR1 MNHNY, CDR2 SVGAGI (reference sequence). The CDR3 loop is CASSYGTGQGGYTF. The CDR3 DNA sequence: TGTGCCAGCAGTTACGGGACAGGGCAAGGTGGCTACACCTTC.